The source of this T cell receptor beta chain is a study of T cells in Graves' hyperthyroidism and ophthalmopathy. From RNA transcripts, TCR beta CDR3 regions were amplified. First-round RT-PCR with HTBI primers amplified the TCR CDR3 region. TCRdb independently ran MiXCR on the multiplex PCR reads; one entry per CDR3 protein. Of about 600,000 distinct CDR3 sequences in the sample, more than 15% were seen once. Sequenced sample: blood. This TCR was recovered from a woman in her forties with Graves' ophthalmopathy.

The CDR3 spells CASSPGTANNEQFF. The CDR3 DNA is TGTGCCAGCTCACCCGGGACAGCAAACAATGAGCAGTTCTTC. The gene calls are TRBV18 and TRBJ2-1, with TRBD1 matching over 7 bases. The V gene end was trimmed by 3 bases and the J gene end by 5 bases; junction bases not matched to a gene: 4. The CDR3 is 14 amino acids. CDR1 is KGHSH and CDR2 is LQKENI in the germline V gene. The full variable domain, rest sourced from reference TRBV18 and TRBJ2-1, is NAGVMQNPRHLVRRRGQEARLRCSPMKGHSHVYWYRQLPEEGLKFMVYLQKENIIDESGMPKERFSAEFPKEGPSILRIQQVVRGDSAAYFCASSPGTANNEQFFGPGTRLTVL.